This T cell receptor (beta chain) originates from a study of blood T cell repertoires in COVID-19. Looking at the study overall: The samples span acute and convalescent COVID-19 from the United States, Italy and Spain.

The germline V gene encodes CDR1 SGHDT and CDR2 YYEEEE. V was shortened by 3 bases and J by 7 bases, with 11 bases between the two germline ends. This CDR3 has 14 residues. The study recruited people aged roughly 18 to 100 years across under 25 US areas. Categorization into cohorts depended on clinical history that participants reported. Sequencing was performed with immunoSEQ multiplex PCR; in TCRdb, only in-frame clones are kept and a portion is missing. In the table there are about 250,000 clones, almost 85% of which are singletons. The V gene is TRBV5-6, the J gene TRBJ1-6; D might be TRBD1 (6 bases). The sample was PBMCs or T cells enriched from blood (not recorded which). This receptor was taken from a woman in her forties or fifties with acute COVID-19. The CDR3 DNA is TGTGCCAGCAGCTCTACAGGGTTCAATTCACCCCTCCACTTT. It is translated as CASSSTGFNSPLHF.